Each of the 28 T cell receptor beta chains below was sequenced from the same sample in a study of regulatory and conventional T cells in RAG deficiency. The sorted conventional CD4+ T cells were CD25-low and CD127-high, with genomic DNA sequenced. The repertoire was sequenced with immunoSEQ multiplex PCR; TCRdb's copy has only in-frame clones and lacks some. This table holds around 30,000 clones, about 96% found once. In addition, the sample was reused for a study of regulatory T cells. That work adds: Amplification used 52 TRBV primers and 13 TRBJ primers.

Sequenced sample: CD25- CD4+ T cells sorted from blood. These receptors all stem from a human donor in good health.

V usage is TRBV6-6 and J usage is TRBJ1-4; unclear D gene. V was cut by 4 bases and J by 4 bases, with 7 bases left in between. CDR3 length: 13 residues. CDR1 is MNHNY, CDR2 SVGAGI, per germline (reference sequence). Written as DNA, the CDR3 is TGTGCCAGCAGTTCAGACTATAATGAAAAACTGTTTTTT. Its protein is CASSSDYNEKLFF.

V and J are TRBV6-6 and TRBJ2-3; D is perhaps TRBD2 (7 bases). CDR1 is MNHNY, CDR2 SVGAGI, per germline (reference sequence). The CDR3 length is 15 residues. The V gene lost 0 bases and the J gene lost 6 bases, with 13 bases spanning the gap. The CDR3 reads CASSYSGGAPDTQYF. The DNA of the CDR3 is TGTGCCAGCAGTTACTCGGGGGGGGCGCCCGATACGCAGTATTTT.

This chain uses TRBV6-5 with TRBJ2-7, with TRBD2 as a possible D gene (5 bases). This CDR3 contains 15 residues. Deletions cut 1 base from V and 2 bases from J, with 12 bases between. The germline CDR1 and CDR2 sequences are MNHEY and SVGAGI. The CDR3 DNA reads as TGTGCCAGCAGTTACTTCATCAGCGGTACCTACGAGCAGTACTTC. Translating gives CASSYFISGTYEQYF.

Regarding this clone: Germline is not matched at one junction end, which may reflect a read error. V and J are TRBV7-7 and TRBJ1-3; D remains unclear. Looked up from germline, CDR1 is SSHAT and CDR2 is FNYEAQ (reference sequence). This CDR3 spans 13 amino acids. CDR3 sequence (DNA): TGTGCTAGCAGCTTAGCGCGAGGAAACACCATATATTTT. Translated: CASSLARGNTIYF. The whole variable domain, filled in from reference TRBV7-7 and TRBJ1-3, reads GAGVSQSPRYKVTKRGQDVTLRCDPISSHATLYWYQQALGQGPEFLTYFNYEAQPDKSGLPSDRFSAERPEGSISTLTIQRTEQRDSAMYRCASSLARGNTIYFGEGSWLTVV.

The chain joins TRBV9 to TRBJ2-3; D is ambiguous. Trimming stripped 0 bases from V and 5 bases from J, with 16 bases between. This CDR3 is 16 amino acids long. Germline V gene sequence: CDR1 SGDLS, CDR2 YYNGEE. The CDR3 protein is CASSVVASRDIDTQYF. The CDR3 coding sequence is TGTGCCAGCAGCGTAGTGGCCTCCCGAGACATAGATACGCAGTATTTT.

CDR3 DNA: TGTGCCAGTAGTAGGGGCTGGGATCGCGGTGAGCAGTTCTTC. Its protein is CASSRGWDRGEQFF. This chain joins TRBV19 and TRBJ2-1; tentatively, D is TRBD1 (5 bases). V dropped 4 bases and J dropped 9 bases, with 16 bases sitting between them. Germline loops: CDR1 LNHDA, CDR2 SQIVND (reference sequence). CDR3 size: 14 residues.

This chain joins TRBV10-2 and TRBJ1-5; D possibly corresponds to TRBD1 (6 bases). The CDR3 is made up of 13 amino acids. Germline CDR1 and CDR2: WSHSY and SAAADI. Trimming removed 8 bases from V and 4 bases from J, with 12 bases in between. CDR3 coding DNA: TGCGCCAGCGGGGACATCGGGAATCAGCCCCAGCATTTT. Amino acid sequence: CASGDIGNQPQHF.

The V and J genes are TRBV6-5 and TRBJ1-1; 7 bases are shared with TRBD1. Trimming at V came to 5 bases and at J to 1 base, leaving 7 bases not matched to a gene. This CDR3 region has 15 residues. In germline, CDR1 is MNHEY, CDR2 SVGAGI. CDR3 region: CASSRPGQTNTEAFF. The CDR3 region has the DNA TGTGCCAGCAGTCGCCCGGGACAGACGAACACTGAAGCTTTCTTT.

The rearrangement joins TRBV5-1 to TRBJ2-2; 7 positions match TRBD2. Unmatched junction bases numbered 5, after V lost 0 bases and J lost 3 bases. The CDR3 has 16 residues. Germline CDR1 and CDR2: SGHRS and YFSETQ. CDR3 DNA sequence: TGCGCCAGCAGCTTGGCCGCGGGGGTGGACACCGGGGAGCTGTTTTTT. This codes for CASSLAAGVDTGELFF.

The chain has TRBV4-2 and TRBJ2-7; no clear D. Trimming took 4 bases from V and 1 from J, leaving 14 bases between them. The CDR3 has 15 amino acids. Germline V gene sequence: CDR1 LGHNA, CDR2 YNFKEQ. The CDR3 DNA follows: TGTGCCAGCAGCCCTTCCGATCGCGGTTCCTACGAGCAGTACTTC. It encodes CASSPSDRGSYEQYF.

The chain couples TRBV6-5 to TRBJ2-7; D perhaps matches TRBD1 (6 bases). Per germline, CDR1 MNHEY and CDR2 SVGAGI. Deletions cut 2 bases from V and 0 bases from J, with 8 bases between. This CDR3 is built from 14 residues. For the CDR3, the DNA is TGTGCCAGCAGTTACGACAGGATCTCCTACGAGCAGTACTTC. Translated: CASSYDRISYEQYF.

The chain combines TRBV6-5 with TRBJ1-4; D is perhaps TRBD1 (5 bases). Germline V lookup: CDR1 MNHEY, CDR2 SVGAGI. The CDR3 spans 14 residues. V dropped 6 bases and J dropped 3 bases, with 11 bases sitting between them. For the CDR3, the DNA is TGTGCCAGCAGCCCGGGGGTTTCTAATGAAAAACTGTTTTTT. Encoded protein: CASSPGVSNEKLFF.

V usage is TRBV11-3 and J usage is TRBJ1-2, with D unclear. With 1 base removed from V and 8 bases from J, the gap between germline ends came to 8 bases. The CDR3 contains 12 residues. Per the germline V gene, CDR1 is SGHNT and CDR2 is YENEEA. The CDR3 spells CASSLGTEGYTF. The CDR3 coding sequence is TGTGCCAGCAGCTTAGGGACTGAAGGCTACACCTTC. Looking up the rest from reference TRBV11-3 and TRBJ1-2 gives the full variable domain: EAGVVQSPRYKIIEKKQPVAFWCNPISGHNTLYWYLQNLGQGPELLIRYENEEAVDDSQLPKDRFSAERLKGVDSTLKIQPAELGDSAVYLCASSLGTEGYTFGSGTRLTVV.

V and J are TRBV11-2 and TRBJ2-7; D is possibly TRBD2 (5 bases). V was cut by 1 base and J by 2 bases, with 12 bases left in between. This CDR3 has 15 amino acids. In germline, CDR1 is SGHAT, CDR2 FQNNGV. CDR3 in DNA: TGTGCCAGCAGCTTAGTTCGGACTGGCCCCTACGAGCAGTACTTC. It yields the protein CASSLVRTGPYEQYF. Full variable domain (remainder filled in from reference TRBV11-2 and TRBJ2-7): EAGVAQSPRYKIIEKRQSVAFWCNPISGHATLYWYQQILGQGPKLLIQFQNNGVVDDSQLPKDRFSAERLKGVDSTLKIQPAKLEDSAVYLCASSLVRTGPYEQYFGPGTRLTVT.

The chain is built from TRBV5-1 and TRBJ2-1, with TRBD2 matching over 12 bases. Germline loops: CDR1 SGHRS, CDR2 YFSETQ. This CDR3 is built from 18 residues. Trimming at V came to 4 bases and at J to 5 bases, leaving 13 bases not matched to a gene. In DNA form, the CDR3 reads TGCGCCAGCAGCATAGACGCTAGCGGGGGGGGTTTACACAATGAGCAGTTCTTC. Encoded protein: CASSIDASGGGLHNEQFF.

This sequence joins TRBV10-3 and TRBJ1-1; possible D gene TRBD1, 5 bases. V lost 3 bases, J lost 5 bases, and 16 bases lay in between. The CDR3 runs 15 residues. Germline V gene data show CDR1 as ENHRY and CDR2 as SYGVKD. CDR3 sequence: CAISDPGGGGTEAFF. The CDR3 DNA sequence: TGTGCCATCAGTGACCCTGGGGGGGGAGGTACTGAAGCTTTCTTT.

The chain uses TRBV19 and TRBJ1-5; possibly TRBD1 for D (5 bases). The CDR3 sequence is 15 residues long. Deletions cut 6 bases from V and 0 bases from J, with 12 bases between. Per germline, CDR1 LNHDA and CDR2 SQIVND (reference sequence). In DNA, the CDR3 is TGTGCCAGTAGGGCAGACAGAACTAGCAATCAGCCCCAGCATTTT. Encoded protein: CASRADRTSNQPQHF.

The gene calls are TRBV6-6 and TRBJ2-7, with D possibly TRBD1 on 6 matching bases. Trimming took off 5 bases at V and 2 bases at J, with 13 bases between the two ends. This CDR3 region has 14 residues. Germline values: CDR1 MNHNY, CDR2 SVGAGI (reference sequence). The CDR3 bases are TGTGCCAGCAGTCCGACAGGATCCCCCTACGAGCAGTACTTC. Its protein is CASSPTGSPYEQYF.

The chain has TRBV19 and TRBJ2-1; possibly TRBD2 for D (6 bases). Germline V gene sequence: CDR1 LNHDA, CDR2 SQIVND (reference sequence). V lost 7 bases and J 6 bases, leaving 16 bases between the germline ends. This CDR3 contains 14 residues. CDR3 sequence: CASTWASEGNEQFF. CDR3 bases: TGTGCCAGTACCTGGGCTAGCGAGGGCAATGAGCAGTTCTTC. Using reference TRBV19 and TRBJ2-1 for the parts outside the CDR3, the full variable domain is DGGITQSPKYLFRKEGQNVTLSCEQNLNHDAMYWYRQDPGQGLRLIYYSQIVNDFQKGDIAEGYSVSREKKESFPLTVTSAQKNPTAFYLCASTWASEGNEQFFGPGTRLTVL.

This chain joins TRBV18 and TRBJ1-3; D gene unclear. Trimming took off 2 bases at V and 9 bases at J, with 14 bases between the two ends. This CDR3 region has 14 residues. Germline V gene data show CDR1 as KGHSH and CDR2 as LQKENI. The CDR3 DNA sequence: TGTGCCAGCTCACCAGTAGCCACCGACGCCACCATATATTTT. Encoded protein: CASSPVATDATIYF.

J is TRBJ2-5 and V is TRBV6-6; 10 bases line up with TRBD2. The germline V gene encodes CDR1 MNHNY and CDR2 SVGAGI (reference sequence). V was pared by 4 bases and J by 1 base, with 6 bases of the junction left unmatched. The CDR3 totals 16 residues. The CDR3 coding sequence is TGTGCCAGCAGTTTCAGAGCGGGGGGGATCCAAGAGACCCAGTACTTC. Translated: CASSFRAGGIQETQYF.

This rearrangement joins TRBV10-1 to TRBJ2-7; 7 positions match TRBD1. Germline values: CDR1 WNHNN, CDR2 SYGVQD (reference sequence). The V gene end was trimmed by 1 base and the J gene end by 3 bases; junction bases not matched to a gene: 9. CDR3 length: 16 residues. The CDR3 loop reads CASSELGGGQVYEQYF. The CDR3 DNA is TGCGCCAGCAGTGAGTTGGGTGGTGGACAGGTCTACGAGCAGTACTTC.

In this sample, this clone turned up once. This chain connects TRBV4-1 to TRBJ1-2; 10 bases are a match to TRBD1. Germline V gives CDR1 MGHRA, CDR2 YSYEKL. V lost 1 base and J lost 6; bases outside the gene matches: 5. The length of the CDR3 is 15 residues. CDR3 residues: CASSQGGTGDDGYTF. CDR3 nucleotide sequence: TGCGCCAGCAGCCAAGGTGGGACAGGGGACGATGGCTACACCTTC.

This chain joins TRBV28 and TRBJ2-6, with a possible D match to TRBD1 (6 bases). The CDR3 length is 14 residues. Trimming pared 11 bases from V and 3 bases from J, leaving 14 bases between. Per the germline V gene, CDR1 is MDHEN and CDR2 is SYDVKM. In nucleotides, the CDR3 is TGTGCCTGCACAACAGGGTATGGGGCCAACGTCCTGACTTTC. As protein: CACTTGYGANVLTF.

The V and J genes are TRBV7-3 and TRBJ1-6, with D possibly TRBD1 on 6 matching bases. The CDR3 length is 17 residues. Germline V gives CDR1 SGHTA, CDR2 FQGTGA. V lost 2 bases to trimming and J lost 8 bases, with 19 bases between them. As DNA, the CDR3 is TGTGCCAGCAGCTTAGGGCCGAGGGGACATACTGATTCACCCCTCCACTTT. Translating it yields CASSLGPRGHTDSPLHF. Filled out from reference TRBV7-3 and TRBJ1-6, the complete variable domain reads GAGVSQTPSNKVTEKGKYVELRCDPISGHTALYWYRQSLGQGPEFLIYFQGTGAADDSGLPNDRFFAVRPEGSVSTLKIQRTERGDSAVYLCASSLGPRGHTDSPLHFGNGTRLTVT.

The rearrangement links TRBV23-1 to TRBJ1-1; a weak D match, TRBD1 (6 bases). TRBV23-1 is an ORF, with its function uncertain. The CDR3 length is 15 residues. Deletions cut 2 bases from V and 1 base from J, with 11 bases between. As DNA, the CDR3 is TGCGCCAGCAGTCAACGGGGGGCAAAGAACACTGAAGCTTTCTTT. Encoded protein: CASSQRGAKNTEAFF.

The CDR3, as DNA: TGTGCCAGCCTCCCGCGGCCTCACTCCTACGAGCAGTACTTC. Amino acids: CASLPRPHSYEQYF. This chain connects TRBV27 to TRBJ2-7; D call uncertain. Deletions cut 8 bases from V and 0 bases from J, with 14 bases between. CDR1 and CDR2 from the germline V gene are MNHEY and SMNVEV (reference sequence). The CDR3 is made up of 14 amino acids.

This chain uses TRBV6-5 with TRBJ1-6; 8 bases match TRBD1. V trimming: 5 bases; J trimming: 8 bases; junction bases outside the gene matches: 5. The CDR3 loop spans 14 amino acids. Germline V CDR1 and CDR2: MNHEY, SVGAGI. CDR3 DNA: TGTGCCAGCAGTAGGGACAGGAGGGATTCACCCCTCCACTTT. It is translated as CASSRDRRDSPLHF.